This T cell receptor (beta chain) came from a study of blood T cell repertoires in COVID-19. Participant age was roughly 18 to 90 years, and participants resided in fewer than 30 US areas. TCRdb's copy holds only in-frame clones and misses some; the assay was immunoSEQ multiplex PCR. In the table there are some 400,000 clones, approximately 90% of which are singletons. Germline assignment: CDR1 MNHEY and CDR2 SMNVEV (reference sequence). The CDR3 spans 16 residues. V was pared by 5 bases and J by 6 bases, with 8 bases of the junction left unmatched. The genes are TRBV27 and TRBJ2-1, with 12 bases lining up with TRBD2. This clonotype originated in a man aged 25-45 years who had recovered from COVID-19. The specimen sequenced was PBMCs or T cells enriched from blood (not recorded which). The CDR3 DNA follows: TGTGCCAGCAGTCAAAGGACTAGCGGGGCCCCCAATGAGCAGTTCTTC. This codes for CASSQRTSGAPNEQFF.